Listed here are 3 T cell receptor beta chains from one sample, sequenced in a study of blood T cell repertoires in COVID-19. Assay: immunoSEQ multiplex PCR; the TCRdb copy retains only in-frame clones and omits some. The sample includes 100,000 or so clones, 85% to 95% seen only once; the top ten take more than 5%. The sequenced sample consisted of peripheral blood. These TCRs come from a man aged 50 or older with active COVID-19.

The V call is TRBV28, the J call TRBJ2-2, with D unresolved. In germline, CDR1 is MDHEN, CDR2 SYDVKM. The length of the CDR3 is 16 residues. Deletions cut 1 base from V and 0 bases from J, with 9 bases between. CDR3 nucleotide sequence: TGTGCCAGCAGTTTATTGGCGGTAACGAACACCGGGGAGCTGTTTTTT. Protein: CASSLLAVTNTGELFF.

This clone appeared once. The chain recombines TRBV5-1 with TRBJ1-4; TRBD1 is a possible D gene (6 bases). Germline CDR1 and CDR2: SGHRS and YFSETQ. The CDR3 runs 17 residues. Trimming cost V 4 bases and J 3 bases, with 19 bases left between them. CDR3 in amino acids: CASSHGTTPSANEKLFF. For the CDR3, the DNA is TGCGCCAGCAGCCACGGGACAACCCCTTCGGCTAATGAAAAACTGTTTTTT. Using reference TRBV5-1 and TRBJ1-4 for the parts outside the CDR3, the full variable domain is KAGVTQTPRYLIKTRGQQVTLSCSPISGHRSVSWYQQTPGQGLQFLFEYFSETQRNKGNFPGRFSGRQFSNSRSEMNVSTLELGDSALYLCASSHGTTPSANEKLFFGSGTQLSVL.

V is TRBV9 and J is TRBJ2-3, with 7 bases fitting TRBD2. Trimming at V came to 3 bases and at J to 1 base, leaving 14 bases not matched to a gene. Germline lookup yields CDR1 SGDLS and CDR2 YYNGEE. This CDR3 has 18 amino acids. In DNA form, the CDR3 reads TGTGCCAGCAGCGGAAATAATCGGGCGGGAGCGGGCACAGATACGCAGTATTTT. This codes for CASSGNNRAGAGTDTQYF.